These 19 T cell receptor beta chains were sequenced from one sample in a study of T cell repertoires in cytomegalovirus infection. These TCRs are of unknown antigen specificity. TCRdb independently ran MiXCR on the reads; one entry per CDR3 protein. The sample records around 360,000 distinct CDR3 sequences, about 34% being singletons. The material sequenced was cultured PBMCs, taken from culture after CMV antigen stimulation. These receptors all stem from a human donor in good health (CMV status not recorded). Some clones in this sample may be carry-over from other donors' samples.

This rearrangement joins TRBV11-2 to TRBJ2-7; 10 bases are shared with TRBD1. The CDR3 is made up of 16 amino acids. CDR1 is SGHAT and CDR2 is FQNNGV in the germline V gene. Germline trimming cut 5 bases from V and 0 bases from J; bases unmatched to any gene: 7. CDR3: CASSQRGQGSSYEQYF. The CDR3, as DNA: TGTGCCAGCAGCCAAAGGGGACAGGGGAGCTCCTACGAGCAGTACTTC.

The J gene is TRBJ2-3, the V gene TRBV11-2; no reliable D call. Per germline, CDR1 SGHAT and CDR2 FQNNGV. V was trimmed by 6 bases and J by 4 bases, leaving 17 bases between them. The CDR3 totals 15 residues. CDR3 loop: CASRTNPTRSDTQYF. The CDR3 DNA reads as TGTGCCAGCAGAACTAATCCGACTCGCTCAGATACGCAGTATTTT.

The V and J genes are TRBV24-1 and TRBJ2-7; D perhaps matches TRBD1 (5 bases). Looked up from germline, CDR1 is KGHDR and CDR2 is SFDVKD. Trimming stripped 5 bases from V and 4 bases from J, with 5 bases between. This CDR3 is built from 11 residues. The CDR3 is CATSGQYEQYV. CDR3 bases: TGTGCCACCAGTGGACAGTACGAGCAGTACGTC.

Concerning this clonotype: Germline and junction disagree at one end, which may indicate a read error. The chain employs TRBV2 and TRBJ2-3; 8 nucleotides align to TRBD2. CDR1 is SNHLY and CDR2 is FYNNEI in the germline V gene. The CDR3 has 15 residues. The CDR3 DNA is TGCGCCAGCAGTGGGGCTAGCGGGAGCACAGATACGCAGTATTTT. Amino acid sequence: CASSGASGSTDTQYF.

The rearrangement joins TRBV7-9 to TRBJ2-5; 9 bases match TRBD1. Germline V gives CDR1 SEHNR, CDR2 FQNEAQ (reference sequence). The V gene end was trimmed by 4 bases and the J gene end by 0 bases; junction bases not matched to a gene: 3. This CDR3 spans 15 amino acids. CDR3 region: CASSWGDRDQETQYF. The DNA of the CDR3 is TGTGCCAGCAGCTGGGGGGACAGGGACCAAGAGACCCAGTACTTC.

The genes are TRBV20-1 and TRBJ1-5; D is undetermined. The CDR3 runs 13 residues. Trimming left V 6 bases short and J 3 bases short, with 12 bases between. The germline gives CDR1 DFQATT, CDR2 SNEGSKA (reference sequence). The CDR3 here is CSAHGGYNQPQHF. The DNA of the CDR3 is TGCAGTGCGCACGGAGGGTACAATCAGCCCCAGCATTTT.

The J gene is TRBJ2-2, the V gene TRBV20-1; D may be TRBD2 (6 bases). Trimming took off 0 bases at V and 5 bases at J, with 10 bases between the two ends. CDR1 and CDR2 from the germline V gene are DFQATT and SNEGSKA (reference sequence). The length of the CDR3 is 14 residues. The CDR3, as DNA: TGCAGTGCTAGAGATCTTCGGGGGACCGGGGAGCTGTTTTTT. It yields the protein CSARDLRGTGELFF.

This clonotype was recorded at least ten times. J is TRBJ2-1 and V is TRBV5-1; 8 bases are shared with TRBD1. The CDR3 covers 16 residues. Germline V gene sequence: CDR1 SGHRS, CDR2 YFSETQ. The ends lost 4 bases at V and 5 bases at J; junction bases unmatched: 11. The CDR3 loop is CASSHRLGTGDNEQFF. CDR3 DNA sequence: TGCGCCAGCAGCCACAGGCTCGGGACAGGTGACAATGAGCAGTTCTTC.

The chain couples TRBV6-5 to TRBJ2-1, with 12 nucleotides matching TRBD2. V shed 5 bases and J 0 bases; nucleotides not matched to a gene: 8. The germline CDR1 and CDR2 sequences are MNHEY and SVGAGI. The CDR3 is 18 residues long. The CDR3 DNA sequence: TGTGCCAGCAGTGGGGGACTAGCGGGCCGAAGCTCCTACAATGAGCAGTTCTTC. Translated, it gives CASSGGLAGRSSYNEQFF.

This chain connects TRBV28 to TRBJ2-1; 7 bases map to TRBD2. Germline CDR1 is MDHEN and CDR2 is SYDVKM. The CDR3 totals 15 residues. The V and J ends lost 5 bases and 7 bases, in that order; junction bases with no gene match: 11. The CDR3 sequence is CASSLFGGTTNEQFF. In DNA form, the CDR3 reads TGTGCCAGCAGTCTCTTTGGAGGGACTACTAATGAGCAGTTCTTC.

The J gene is TRBJ2-7, the V gene TRBV15; D could derive from TRBD1 or TRBD2 (5 bases each). The CDR3 totals 15 residues. The V gene's germline CDR1 is LNHNV and CDR2 YYDKDF (reference sequence). Trimming shortened V by 1 base and J by 5 bases, and 15 bases separated the two germline ends. CDR3 residues: CATSRGQGASDEQYF. The CDR3 region has the DNA TGTGCCACCAGCAGAGGGCAGGGAGCGAGTGACGAGCAGTACTTC.

The V gene is TRBV19, the J gene TRBJ2-4; 8 nucleotides agree with TRBD2. This CDR3 spans 17 amino acids. With V trimmed by 1 base and J by 7 bases, 12 bases remained unmatched. CDR1 is LNHDA, CDR2 SQIVND, per germline (reference sequence). The DNA for the CDR3 is TGTGCCAGTAGTATAGCTCGGACTAGCCAGAGGGGGAACATTCAGTACTTC. Translating it yields CASSIARTSQRGNIQYF.

This clonotype occurred a few times. J is TRBJ2-4 and V is TRBV4-2, with 16 bases fitting TRBD2. CDR1 is LGHNA, CDR2 YNFKEQ, per germline. The junction had 7 bases not matched to a gene; V was cut back by 4 bases and J by 7 bases. The CDR3 has 17 amino acids. This chain's CDR3 is CASSLGLAGGPVNIQYF. DNA of the CDR3: TGTGCCAGCAGCCTGGGACTAGCGGGAGGGCCGGTCAACATTCAGTACTTC.

The rearrangement uses TRBV7-2 and TRBJ1-6, with 7 bases aligning to TRBD1. Germline assignment: CDR1 SGHTA and CDR2 FQGNSA. V trimming: 4 bases; J trimming: 3 bases; junction bases outside the gene matches: 12. The CDR3 totals 18 residues. The CDR3 spells CASSSEPPTGDYNSPLHF. The CDR3 DNA reads as TGTGCCAGCAGCTCAGAGCCCCCCACAGGGGACTATAATTCACCCCTCCACTTT. Looking up the rest from reference TRBV7-2 and TRBJ1-6 gives the full variable domain: GAGVSQSPSNKVTEKGKDVELRCDPISGHTALYWYRQSLGQGLEFLIYFQGNSAPDKSGLPSDRFSAERTGGSVSTLTIQRTQQEDSAVYLCASSSEPPTGDYNSPLHFGNGTRLTVT.

This clonotype has just a few counts. The rearrangement joins TRBV12-3 or TRBV12-4 to TRBJ2-5; TRBD1 matches at 7 bases. The CDR3 runs to 15 residues. Germline trimming cut 6 bases from V and 2 bases from J; bases unmatched to any gene: 9. CDR3 sequence: CASSLGTESQETQYF. The CDR3, as DNA: TGTGCCAGCAGCCTCGGGACAGAGTCTCAAGAGACCCAGTACTTC.

In this sample, this clonotype turned up a few times. The chain uses TRBV11-3 and TRBJ2-2, with TRBD1 identical over 8 bases. The length of the CDR3 is 17 residues. Germline V gene data show CDR1 as SGHNT and CDR2 as YENEEA. The V and J ends lost 3 bases and 1 base, in that order; junction bases with no gene match: 7. Here the CDR3 reads CASSLHPTGVNTGELFF. The CDR3 DNA follows: TGTGCCAGCAGCTTGCATCCGACAGGGGTGAACACCGGGGAGCTGTTTTTT.

The table lists this clonotype with a few counts. The chain has TRBV11-2 and TRBJ1-2, with 8 bases matching TRBD1. Germline CDR1 and CDR2: SGHAT and FQNNGV. There are 16 residues in the CDR3. Trimming took 0 bases from V and 3 from J; bases not matched to a gene: 6. For the CDR3, the DNA is TGTGCCAGCAGCTTAGACCCAGGGGGCGCTGACTATGGCTACACCTTC. It is translated as CASSLDPGGADYGYTF.

The table lists this clonotype with a few counts. The chain uses TRBV2 and TRBJ2-2; possibly TRBD1 or TRBD2 for D (5 bases each). Germline CDR1 is SNHLY and CDR2 is FYNNEI. The CDR3 spans 18 residues. Trimming removed 6 bases at V and 6 bases at J, with 26 bases between. The CDR3 loop reads CASSLIGTAESGPGELFF. In DNA form, the CDR3 reads TGTGCCAGCAGCCTAATAGGGACGGCCGAAAGTGGTCCCGGGGAGCTGTTTTTT.

Here the CDR3 DNA reads TGTGCCAGCAGTTACAGACGAAGAGACTACAATGAGCAGTTCTTC. Translation gives CASSYRRRDYNEQFF. The chain carries TRBV6-5 and TRBJ2-1; D uncertain. The germline gives CDR1 MNHEY, CDR2 SVGAGI. Trimming removed 2 bases at V and 3 bases at J, with 11 bases between. The CDR3 loop spans 15 amino acids.